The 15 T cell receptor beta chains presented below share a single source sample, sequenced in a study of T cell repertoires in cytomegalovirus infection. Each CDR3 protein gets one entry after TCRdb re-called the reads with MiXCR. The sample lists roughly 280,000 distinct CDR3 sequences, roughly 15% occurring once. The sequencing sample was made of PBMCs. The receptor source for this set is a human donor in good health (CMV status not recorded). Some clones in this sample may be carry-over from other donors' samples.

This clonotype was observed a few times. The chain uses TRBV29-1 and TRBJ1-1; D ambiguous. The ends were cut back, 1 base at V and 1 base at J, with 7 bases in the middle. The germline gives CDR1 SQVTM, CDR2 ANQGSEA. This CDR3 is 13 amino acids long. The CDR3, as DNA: TGCAGCGTTGAAGGGTTGGGGAACACTGAAGCTTTCTTT. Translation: CSVEGLGNTEAFF.

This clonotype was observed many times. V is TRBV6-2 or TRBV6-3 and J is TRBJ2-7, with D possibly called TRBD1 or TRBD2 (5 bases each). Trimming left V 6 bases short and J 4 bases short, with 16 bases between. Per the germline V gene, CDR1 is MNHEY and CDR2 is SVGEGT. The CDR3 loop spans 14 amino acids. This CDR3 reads CASRTPRDPYEQYF. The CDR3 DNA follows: TGTGCCAGCAGAACTCCCCGGGACCCTTACGAGCAGTACTTC.

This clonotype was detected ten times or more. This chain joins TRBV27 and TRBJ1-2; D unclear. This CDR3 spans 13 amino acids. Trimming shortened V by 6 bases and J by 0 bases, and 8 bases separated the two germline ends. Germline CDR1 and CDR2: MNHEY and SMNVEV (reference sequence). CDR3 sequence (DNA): TGTGCCAGCAGGGGCCGAGCTAACTATGGCTACACCTTC. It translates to CASRGRANYGYTF.

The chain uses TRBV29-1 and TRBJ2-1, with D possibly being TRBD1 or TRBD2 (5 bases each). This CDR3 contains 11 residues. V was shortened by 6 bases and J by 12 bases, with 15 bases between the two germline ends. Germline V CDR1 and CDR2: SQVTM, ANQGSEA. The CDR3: CSVDPGTTQFF. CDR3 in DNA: TGCAGCGTGGATCCCGGGACCACGCAGTTCTTC.

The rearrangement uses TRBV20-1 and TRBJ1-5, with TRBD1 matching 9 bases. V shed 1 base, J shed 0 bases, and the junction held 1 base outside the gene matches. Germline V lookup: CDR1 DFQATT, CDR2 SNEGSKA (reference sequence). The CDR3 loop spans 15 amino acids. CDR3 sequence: CSARGGQGSNQPQHF. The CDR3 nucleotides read TGCAGTGCTAGAGGGGGACAGGGTAGCAATCAGCCCCAGCATTTT.

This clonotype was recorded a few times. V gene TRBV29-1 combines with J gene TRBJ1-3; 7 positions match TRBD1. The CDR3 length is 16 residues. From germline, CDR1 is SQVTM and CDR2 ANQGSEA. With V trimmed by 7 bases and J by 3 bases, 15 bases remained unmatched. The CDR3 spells CSARGGLQGGGNTIYF. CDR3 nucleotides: TGCAGCGCCAGGGGGGGGTTACAGGGCGGTGGAAACACCATATATTTT.

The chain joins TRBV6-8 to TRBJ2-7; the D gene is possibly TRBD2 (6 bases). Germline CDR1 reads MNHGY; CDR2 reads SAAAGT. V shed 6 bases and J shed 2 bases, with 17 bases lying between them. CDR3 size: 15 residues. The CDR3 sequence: CASSSPGLEAYEQYF. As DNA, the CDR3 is TGTGCCAGCAGCTCACCGGGACTTGAAGCCTACGAGCAGTACTTC.

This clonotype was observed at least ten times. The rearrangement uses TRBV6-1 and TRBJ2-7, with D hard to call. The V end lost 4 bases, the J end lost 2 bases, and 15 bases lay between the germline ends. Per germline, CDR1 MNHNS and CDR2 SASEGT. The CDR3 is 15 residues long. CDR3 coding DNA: TGTGCCAGCAGTGCTGCGTCCAGGCAAACCTACGAGCAGTACTTC. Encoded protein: CASSAASRQTYEQYF.

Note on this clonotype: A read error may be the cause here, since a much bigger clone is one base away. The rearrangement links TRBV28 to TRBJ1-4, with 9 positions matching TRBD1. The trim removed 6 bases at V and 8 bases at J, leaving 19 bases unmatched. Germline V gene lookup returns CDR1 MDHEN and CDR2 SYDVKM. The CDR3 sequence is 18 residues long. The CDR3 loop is CASSPTGTGRVGSEKLFF. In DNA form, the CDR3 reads TGTGCCAGCAGCCCAACCGGGACAGGGAGGGTGGGGTCCGAAAAACTGTTTTTT.

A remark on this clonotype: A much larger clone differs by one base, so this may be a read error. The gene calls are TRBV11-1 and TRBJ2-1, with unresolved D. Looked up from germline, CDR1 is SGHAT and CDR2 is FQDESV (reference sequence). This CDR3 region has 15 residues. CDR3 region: CASGLEGFSYNEQFF. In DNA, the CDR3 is TGTGCCAGCGGCTTAGAAGGGTTCTCCTACAATGAGCAGTTCTTC.

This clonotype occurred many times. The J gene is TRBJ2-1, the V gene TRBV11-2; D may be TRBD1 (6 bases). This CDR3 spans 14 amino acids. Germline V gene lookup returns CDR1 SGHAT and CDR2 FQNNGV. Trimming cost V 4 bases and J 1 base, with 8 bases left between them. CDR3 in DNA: TGTGCCAGCAGCTCAACAGGGTCCTACAATGAGCAGTTCTTC. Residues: CASSSTGSYNEQFF.

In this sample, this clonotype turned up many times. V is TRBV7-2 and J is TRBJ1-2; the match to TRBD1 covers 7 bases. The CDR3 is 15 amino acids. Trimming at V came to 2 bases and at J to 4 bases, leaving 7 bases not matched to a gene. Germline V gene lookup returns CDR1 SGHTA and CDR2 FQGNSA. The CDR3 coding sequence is TGTGCCAGCAGCTTACCGGACAGGTCTTCCTATGGCTACACCTTC. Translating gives CASSLPDRSSYGYTF.

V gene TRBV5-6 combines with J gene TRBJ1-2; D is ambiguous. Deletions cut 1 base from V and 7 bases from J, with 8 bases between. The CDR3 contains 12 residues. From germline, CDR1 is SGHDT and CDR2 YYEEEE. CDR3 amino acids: CASSLMRVGYTF. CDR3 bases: TGTGCCAGCAGCTTGATGAGGGTTGGCTACACCTTC.

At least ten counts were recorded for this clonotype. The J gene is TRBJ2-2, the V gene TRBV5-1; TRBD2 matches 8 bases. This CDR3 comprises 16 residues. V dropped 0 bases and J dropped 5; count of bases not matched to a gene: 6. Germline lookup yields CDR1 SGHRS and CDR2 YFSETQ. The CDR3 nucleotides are TGCGCCAGCAGCTTGGACGGGGGGGCCTCGACCGGGGAGCTGTTTTTT. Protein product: CASSLDGGASTGELFF.

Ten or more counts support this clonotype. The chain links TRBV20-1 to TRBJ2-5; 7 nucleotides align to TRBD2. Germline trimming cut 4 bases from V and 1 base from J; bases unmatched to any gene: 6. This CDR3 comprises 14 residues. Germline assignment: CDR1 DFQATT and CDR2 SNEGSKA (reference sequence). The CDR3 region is CSATRPGGQETQYF. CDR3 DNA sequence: TGCAGTGCTACCCGCCCGGGGGGCCAAGAGACCCAGTACTTC.